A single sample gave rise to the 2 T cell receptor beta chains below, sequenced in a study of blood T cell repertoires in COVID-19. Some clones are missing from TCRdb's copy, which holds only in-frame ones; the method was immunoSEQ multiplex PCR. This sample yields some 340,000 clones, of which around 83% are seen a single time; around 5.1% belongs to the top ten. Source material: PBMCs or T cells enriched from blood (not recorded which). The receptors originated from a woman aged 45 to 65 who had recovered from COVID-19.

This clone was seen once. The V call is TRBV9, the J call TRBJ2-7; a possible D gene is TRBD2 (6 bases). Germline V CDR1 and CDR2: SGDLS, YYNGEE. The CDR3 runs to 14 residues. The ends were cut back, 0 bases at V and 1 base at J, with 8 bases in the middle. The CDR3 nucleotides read TGTGCCAGCAGCGTAGCGGGAGCTTCCTACGAGCAGTACTTC. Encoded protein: CASSVAGASYEQYF.

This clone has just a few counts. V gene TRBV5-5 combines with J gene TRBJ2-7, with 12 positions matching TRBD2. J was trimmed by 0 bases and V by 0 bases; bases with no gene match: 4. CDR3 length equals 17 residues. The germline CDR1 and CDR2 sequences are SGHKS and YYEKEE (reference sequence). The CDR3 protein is CASSLASGGVSSYEQYF. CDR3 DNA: TGTGCCAGCAGCTTGGCTAGCGGGGGGGTAAGCTCCTACGAGCAGTACTTC.